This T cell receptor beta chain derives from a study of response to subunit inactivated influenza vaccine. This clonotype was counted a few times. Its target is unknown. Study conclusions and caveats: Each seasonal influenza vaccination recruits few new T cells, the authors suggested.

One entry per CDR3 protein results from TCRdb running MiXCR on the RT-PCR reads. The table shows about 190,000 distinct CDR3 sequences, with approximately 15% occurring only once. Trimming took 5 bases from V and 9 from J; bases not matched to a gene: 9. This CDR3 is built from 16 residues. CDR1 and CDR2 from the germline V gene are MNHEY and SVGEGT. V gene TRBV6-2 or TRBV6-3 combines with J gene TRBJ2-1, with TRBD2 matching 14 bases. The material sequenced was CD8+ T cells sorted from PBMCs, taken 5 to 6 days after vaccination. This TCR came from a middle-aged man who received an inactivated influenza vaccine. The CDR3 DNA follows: TGTGCCAGCAGTAACCGACTAGCGGGAGGGCCTAGTGAGCAGTTCTTC. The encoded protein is CASSNRLAGGPSEQFF.